This TCR beta chain comes out of a study of molecular identifiers for immune sequencing clone quantification. This CDR3 spans 15 amino acids. V lost 1 base and J 7 bases, leaving 16 bases between the germline ends. CDR1 is LGHNA and CDR2 is YSLEER in the germline V gene. Study results and caveats: Should identical TCR molecules share a barcode, the sizes of highly expanded clones could be underestimated.

Regarding this clonotype: Its antigen is undetermined.

MiXCR, applied by TCRdb to the PCR reads, yields one record per CDR3 protein. Among about 640,000 distinct CDR3 sequences, just under 20% were seen once, and the ten largest hold roughly 0.9%. Each library that profiled naive CD8 cells came from roughly 20,000 to 1,000,000 sorted cells with 10%, 30% or 50% RNA. CD8+CD4-CCR7+CD45RA+ sorting gave the naive CD8 T cells. Sequenced input: naive CD8+ T cells from blood, with Jurkat cell RNA spiked in. As to subset: FACS-sorted CD8+CD4-CCR7+CD45RA+ naive T cells. The chain recombines TRBV4-3 with TRBJ1-2; D might be TRBD1 (5 bases). This clonotype was sampled from a human donor in good health. Some libraries in this study had Jurkat cell RNA spiked in. In DNA, the CDR3 is TGCGCCAGCAGCCAAGCCCGTGGGGGTCGTAGTGGCTACACCTTC. Translating gives CASSQARGGRSGYTF.